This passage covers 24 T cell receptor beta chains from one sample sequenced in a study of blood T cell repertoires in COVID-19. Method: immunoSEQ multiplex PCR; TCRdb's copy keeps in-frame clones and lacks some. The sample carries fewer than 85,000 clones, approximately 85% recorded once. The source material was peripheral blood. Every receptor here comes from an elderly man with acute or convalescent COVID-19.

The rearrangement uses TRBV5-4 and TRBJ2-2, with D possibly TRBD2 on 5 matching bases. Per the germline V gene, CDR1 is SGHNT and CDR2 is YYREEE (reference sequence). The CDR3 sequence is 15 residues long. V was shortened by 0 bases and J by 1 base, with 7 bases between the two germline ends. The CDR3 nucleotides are TGTGCCAGCAGCTTGGAACTAGGGAACACCGGGGAGCTGTTTTTT. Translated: CASSLELGNTGELFF.

The CDR3 region has the DNA TGTGCCAGCAGCCGCTCACTAGCTAATTCACCCCTCCACTTT. Translation: CASSRSLANSPLHF. The chain links TRBV7-2 to TRBJ1-6; D gene unclear. The CDR3 runs 14 residues. V was cut by 5 bases and J by 6 bases, with 11 bases left in between. Germline lookup yields CDR1 SGHTA and CDR2 FQGNSA.

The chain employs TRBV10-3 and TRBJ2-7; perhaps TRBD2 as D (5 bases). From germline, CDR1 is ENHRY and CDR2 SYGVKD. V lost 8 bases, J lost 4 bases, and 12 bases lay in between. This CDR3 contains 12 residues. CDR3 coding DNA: TGTGCCATCTCTGTGTCGGGATACGAGCAGTACTTC. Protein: CAISVSGYEQYF.

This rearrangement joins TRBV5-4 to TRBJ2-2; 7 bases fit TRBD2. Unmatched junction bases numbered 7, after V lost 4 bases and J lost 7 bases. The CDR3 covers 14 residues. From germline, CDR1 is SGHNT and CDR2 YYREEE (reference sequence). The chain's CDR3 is CASSRIGEGGELFF. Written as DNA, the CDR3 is TGTGCCAGCAGCAGAATAGGGGAGGGCGGGGAGCTGTTTTTT.

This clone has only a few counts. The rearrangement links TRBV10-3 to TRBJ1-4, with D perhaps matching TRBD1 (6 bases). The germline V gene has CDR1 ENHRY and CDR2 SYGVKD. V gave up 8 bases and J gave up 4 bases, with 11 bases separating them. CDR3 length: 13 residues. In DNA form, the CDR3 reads TGTGCCATCGGGTACAGGGTTAATGAAAAACTGTTTTTT. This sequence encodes CAIGYRVNEKLFF.

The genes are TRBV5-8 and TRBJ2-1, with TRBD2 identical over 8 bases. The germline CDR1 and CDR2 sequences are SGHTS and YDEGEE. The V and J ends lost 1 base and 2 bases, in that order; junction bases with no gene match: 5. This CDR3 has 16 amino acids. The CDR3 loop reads CASSLTGGSPYNEQFF. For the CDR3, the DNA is TGTGCCAGCAGCTTGACGGGGGGGTCCCCCTACAATGAGCAGTTCTTC.

The CDR3 sequence is CASSFSPTSGVSYNEQFF. The CDR3 DNA is TGTGCCAGCAGCTTCTCACCGACTAGCGGGGTCTCCTACAATGAGCAGTTCTTC. This rearrangement joins TRBV11-3 to TRBJ2-1, with 11 bases aligning to TRBD2. Germline CDR1 and CDR2: SGHNT and YENEEA. V dropped 3 bases and J dropped 0; count of bases not matched to a gene: 7. CDR3 length equals 18 residues.

In DNA, the CDR3 is TGTGCCAGCAGTTTTGGCGGGACAGGGTCTTACGAGCAGTACTTC. Translating gives CASSFGGTGSYEQYF. The chain couples TRBV28 to TRBJ2-7; 9 nucleotides match TRBD1. J was trimmed by 4 bases and V by 3 bases; bases with no gene match: 7. The germline CDR1 and CDR2 sequences are MDHEN and SYDVKM. The length of the CDR3 is 15 residues.

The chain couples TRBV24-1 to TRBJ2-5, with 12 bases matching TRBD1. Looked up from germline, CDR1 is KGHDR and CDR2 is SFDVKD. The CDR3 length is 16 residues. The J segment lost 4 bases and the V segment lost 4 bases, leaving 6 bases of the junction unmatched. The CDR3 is CATSESGTGGVETQYF. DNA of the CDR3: TGTGCCACCAGTGAATCCGGGACAGGGGGCGTAGAGACCCAGTACTTC.

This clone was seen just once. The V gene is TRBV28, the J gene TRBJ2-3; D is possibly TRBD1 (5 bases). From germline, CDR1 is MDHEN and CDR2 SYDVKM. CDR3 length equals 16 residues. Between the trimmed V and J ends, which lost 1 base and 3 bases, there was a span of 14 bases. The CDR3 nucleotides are TGTGCCAGCAGTTTATCAAAAGCAGGGTTAACAGATACGCAGTATTTT. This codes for CASSLSKAGLTDTQYF.

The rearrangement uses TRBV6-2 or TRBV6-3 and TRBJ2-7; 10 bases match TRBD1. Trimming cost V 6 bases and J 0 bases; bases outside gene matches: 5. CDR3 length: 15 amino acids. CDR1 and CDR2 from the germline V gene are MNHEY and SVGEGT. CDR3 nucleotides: TGTGCCAGCAGCCCCGGGACAGGGGCCTCCTACGAGCAGTACTTC. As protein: CASSPGTGASYEQYF.

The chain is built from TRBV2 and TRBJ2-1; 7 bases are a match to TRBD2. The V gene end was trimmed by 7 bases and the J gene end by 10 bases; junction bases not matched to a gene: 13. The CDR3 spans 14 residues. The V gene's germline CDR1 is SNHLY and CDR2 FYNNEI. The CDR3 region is CASKGTTFPGEQFF. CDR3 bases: TGTGCCAGCAAAGGGACTACCTTCCCCGGGGAGCAGTTCTTC.

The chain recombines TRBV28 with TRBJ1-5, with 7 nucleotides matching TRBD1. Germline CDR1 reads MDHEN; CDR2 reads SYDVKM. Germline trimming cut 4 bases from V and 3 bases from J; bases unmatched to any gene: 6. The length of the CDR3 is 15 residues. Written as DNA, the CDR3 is TGTGCCAGCAGTTCCCGACAGGGTGTCAATCAGCCCCAGCATTTT. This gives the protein CASSSRQGVNQPQHF.

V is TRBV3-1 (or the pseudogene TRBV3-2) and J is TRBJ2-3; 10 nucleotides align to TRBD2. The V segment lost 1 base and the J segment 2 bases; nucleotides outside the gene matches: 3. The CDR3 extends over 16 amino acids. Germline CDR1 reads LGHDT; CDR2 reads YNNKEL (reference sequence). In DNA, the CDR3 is TGTGCCAGCAGCCAAGGGACTAGCGGCCTCACAGATACGCAGTATTTT. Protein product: CASSQGTSGLTDTQYF.

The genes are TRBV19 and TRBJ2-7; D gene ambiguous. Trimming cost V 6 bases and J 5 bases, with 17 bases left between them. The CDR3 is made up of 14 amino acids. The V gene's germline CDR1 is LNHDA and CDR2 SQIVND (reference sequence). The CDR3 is CASRQAVGFHEQYF. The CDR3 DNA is TGTGCCAGTAGGCAGGCTGTAGGCTTCCACGAGCAGTACTTC.

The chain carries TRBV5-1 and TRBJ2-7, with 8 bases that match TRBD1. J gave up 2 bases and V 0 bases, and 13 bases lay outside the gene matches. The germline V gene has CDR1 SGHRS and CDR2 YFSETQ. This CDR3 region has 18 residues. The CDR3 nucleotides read TGCGCCAGCAGCTTGGCCGGGACAGGAGTTGGCGGCCCCTACGAGCAGTACTTC. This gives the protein CASSLAGTGVGGPYEQYF.

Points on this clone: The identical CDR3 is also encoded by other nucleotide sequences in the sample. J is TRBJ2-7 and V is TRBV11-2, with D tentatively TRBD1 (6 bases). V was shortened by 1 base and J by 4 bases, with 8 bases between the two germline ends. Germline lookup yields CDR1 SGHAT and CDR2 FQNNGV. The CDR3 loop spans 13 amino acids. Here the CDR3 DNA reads TGTGCCAGCAGCTTAGTACAGGGTTACGAGCAGTACTTC. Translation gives CASSLVQGYEQYF.

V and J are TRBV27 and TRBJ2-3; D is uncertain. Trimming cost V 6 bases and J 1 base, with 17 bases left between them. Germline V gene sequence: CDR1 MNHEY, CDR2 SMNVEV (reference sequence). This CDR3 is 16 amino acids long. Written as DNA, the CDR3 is TGTGCCAGCAGCCGATTGACTGATCTGGGCACAGATACGCAGTATTTT. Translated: CASSRLTDLGTDTQYF.

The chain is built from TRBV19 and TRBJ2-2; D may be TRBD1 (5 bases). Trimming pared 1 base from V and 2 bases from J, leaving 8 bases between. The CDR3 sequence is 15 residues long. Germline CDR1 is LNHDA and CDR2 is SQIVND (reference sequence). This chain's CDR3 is CASSIGQGNTGELFF. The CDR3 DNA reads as TGTGCCAGTAGTATAGGCCAGGGAAACACCGGGGAGCTGTTTTTT.

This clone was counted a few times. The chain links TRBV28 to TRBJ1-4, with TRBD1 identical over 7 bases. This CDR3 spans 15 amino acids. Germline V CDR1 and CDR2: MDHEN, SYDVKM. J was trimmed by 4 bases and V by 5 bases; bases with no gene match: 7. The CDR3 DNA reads TGTGCCAGCAGTCCTCTGGGACAGCTTAATGAAAAACTGTTTTTT. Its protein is CASSPLGQLNEKLFF.

The DNA of the CDR3 is TGTGCCAGCAGCTTGAGGTCTAGCGGGCTCACAGATACGCAGTATTTT. Translated, it gives CASSLRSSGLTDTQYF. This rearrangement joins TRBV5-4 to TRBJ2-3; 8 nucleotides align to TRBD2. The V gene end was trimmed by 1 base and the J gene end by 2 bases; junction bases not matched to a gene: 6. The germline gives CDR1 SGHNT, CDR2 YYREEE (reference sequence). The CDR3 extends over 16 amino acids.

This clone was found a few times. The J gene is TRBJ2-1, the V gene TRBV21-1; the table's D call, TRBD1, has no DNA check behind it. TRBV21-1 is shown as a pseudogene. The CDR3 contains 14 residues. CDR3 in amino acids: CASSKDRGPVEQFF. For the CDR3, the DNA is TGTGCCAGCAGCAAGGACAGGGGGCCTGTTGAGCAGTTCTTC.

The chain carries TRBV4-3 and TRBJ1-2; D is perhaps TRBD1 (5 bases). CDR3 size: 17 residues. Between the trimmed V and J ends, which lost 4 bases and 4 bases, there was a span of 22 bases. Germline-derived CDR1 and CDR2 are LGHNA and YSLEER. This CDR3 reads CASSPNYGVGDCYGYTF. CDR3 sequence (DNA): TGCGCCAGCAGCCCTAACTATGGGGTGGGGGACTGCTATGGCTACACCTTC.

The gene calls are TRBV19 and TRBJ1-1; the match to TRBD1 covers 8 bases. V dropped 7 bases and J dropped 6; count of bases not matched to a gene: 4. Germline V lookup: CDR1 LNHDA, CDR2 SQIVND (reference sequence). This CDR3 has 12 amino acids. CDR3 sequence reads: CASKGQGSEAFF. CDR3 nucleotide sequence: TGTGCCAGTAAAGGACAGGGCTCTGAAGCTTTCTTT.